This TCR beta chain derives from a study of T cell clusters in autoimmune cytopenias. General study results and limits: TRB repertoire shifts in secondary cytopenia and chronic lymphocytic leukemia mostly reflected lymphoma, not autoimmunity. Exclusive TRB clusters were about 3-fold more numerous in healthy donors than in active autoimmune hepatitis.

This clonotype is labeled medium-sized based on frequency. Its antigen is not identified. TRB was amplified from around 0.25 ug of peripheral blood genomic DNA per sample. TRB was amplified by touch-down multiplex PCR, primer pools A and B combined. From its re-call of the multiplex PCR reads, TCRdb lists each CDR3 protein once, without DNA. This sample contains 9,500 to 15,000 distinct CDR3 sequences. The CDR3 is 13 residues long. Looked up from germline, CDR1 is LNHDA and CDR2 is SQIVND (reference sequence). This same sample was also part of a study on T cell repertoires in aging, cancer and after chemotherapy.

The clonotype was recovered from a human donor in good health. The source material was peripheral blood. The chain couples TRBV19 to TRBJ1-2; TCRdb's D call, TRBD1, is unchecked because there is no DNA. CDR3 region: CASSMWGDYGYTF.